What follows describes a single T cell receptor beta chain. The antigen is undetermined. Germline V gene lookup returns CDR1 SGHTA and CDR2 FQGNSA. With 7 bases clipped from V and 2 bases from J, the junction kept 8 bases outside the gene matches. This CDR3 region has 14 residues. TCRdb keeps only in-frame clones here, not all; method: immunoSEQ multiplex PCR. This sample carries 84,000 or so clones, 80% to 90% of them seen once, and the ten largest clones take around 8%. These data originate in a study of T cell responses to AZD1222 COVID-19 vaccine. The study's findings and limits: It should be noted that donors were predominantly white British and more often female, and clonal diversity was possibly underestimated.

The specimen comprised peripheral blood, sampled on day 0 of AZD1222 vaccination. This receptor was identified in an adult in good health. V usage is TRBV7-2 and J usage is TRBJ2-7; 7 bases match TRBD2. The CDR3 nucleotides are TGTGCCAGCACCGCTCCCGGGACTACCTACGAGCAGTACTTC. This translates into CASTAPGTTYEQYF. The full variable domain, completed using reference TRBV7-2 and TRBJ2-7, is GAGVSQSPSNKVTEKGKDVELRCDPISGHTALYWYRQSLGQGLEFLIYFQGNSAPDKSGLPSDRFSAERTGGSVSTLTIQRTQQEDSAVYLCASTAPGTTYEQYFGPGTRLTVT.